The 6 T cell receptor beta chains listed next were all sequenced from one sample in a study of early stage breast cancer tumors. TCRdb's table, derived via immunoSEQ multiplex PCR, lists solely in-frame clones and lacks some. The table includes more than 55,000 clones, 65% to 85% detected once. Input material: blood. The receptors shown here come from a person aged 35 to 50 with breast cancer.

This chain connects TRBV10-3 to TRBJ2-3; no definite D call. CDR3 length: 12 amino acids. Germline loops: CDR1 ENHRY, CDR2 SYGVKD. V was clipped by 9 bases and J by 1 base, with 8 bases between them. The CDR3: CAMRTGTDTQYF. CDR3 sequence (DNA): TGTGCCATGCGGACGGGCACAGATACGCAGTATTTT.

The V and J genes are TRBV2 and TRBJ1-5; D is unresolved. Germline loops: CDR1 SNHLY, CDR2 FYNNEI. V lost 4 bases and J lost 1, with 11 bases in between. CDR3 size: 15 residues. DNA of the CDR3: TGTGCCAGCAGTGCCCTGGGAAGGAGCAATCAGCCCCAGCATTTT. Translation: CASSALGRSNQPQHF.

This clone appeared a few times. The chain recombines TRBV19 with TRBJ2-1; 8 bases align to TRBD1. This CDR3 comprises 14 residues. Germline loops: CDR1 LNHDA, CDR2 SQIVND (reference sequence). V dropped 3 bases and J dropped 9; count of bases not matched to a gene: 7. The CDR3 protein is CASSMDRERSEQFF. The CDR3 bases are TGTGCCAGTAGTATGGACAGGGAACGGAGTGAGCAGTTCTTC.

This clone was picked up a small number of times. This chain connects TRBV5-1 to TRBJ2-1, with TRBD2 identical over 9 bases. The junction had 2 bases not matched to a gene; V was cut back by 0 bases and J by 4 bases. CDR1 is SGHRS, CDR2 YFSETQ, per germline. This CDR3 comprises 15 residues. The CDR3 DNA follows: TGCGCCAGCAGCTTGGGGACTAGCGAGTACAATGAGCAGTTCTTC. Translation: CASSLGTSEYNEQFF. Looking up the rest from reference TRBV5-1 and TRBJ2-1 gives the full variable domain: KAGVTQTPRYLIKTRGQQVTLSCSPISGHRSVSWYQQTPGQGLQFLFEYFSETQRNKGNFPGRFSGRQFSNSRSEMNVSTLELGDSALYLCASSLGTSEYNEQFFGPGTRLTVL.

This clone was found once. CDR3 amino acids: CASSPDITGELFF. For the CDR3, the DNA is TGTGCCAGCAGCCCGGACATCACCGGGGAGCTGTTTTTT. The V and J genes are TRBV9 and TRBJ2-2; perhaps TRBD1 as D (5 bases). This CDR3 spans 13 amino acids. Germline CDR1 is SGDLS and CDR2 is YYNGEE. Trimming left V 4 bases short and J 4 bases short, with 8 bases between.

The CDR3 reads CASSLGLGGNQPQHF. Written as DNA, the CDR3 is TGCGCCAGCAGCTTGGGCCTCGGTGGCAATCAGCCCCAGCATTTT. V gene TRBV5-1 combines with J gene TRBJ1-5; D gene ambiguous. The V and J ends lost 0 bases and 2 bases respectively, with 9 bases between them. Germline assignment: CDR1 SGHRS and CDR2 YFSETQ. The CDR3 loop spans 15 amino acids.